The 3 T cell receptor beta chains in this list originate from one sample, sequenced in a study of cytomegalovirus exposure and HLA in healthy donors. The repertoire was sequenced with immunoSEQ multiplex PCR; TCRdb's copy has only in-frame clones and lacks some. Of over 200,000 clones detected, 85% to 90% appear once; the ten largest clones hold roughly 2.8%. Sequencing input: PBMCs. These receptors originate from a woman aged 18-29 years in good health and CMV-seronegative.

The chain has TRBV7-2 and TRBJ2-7; 13 bases agree with TRBD2. The CDR3 consists of 15 residues. Germline CDR1 is SGHTA and CDR2 is FQGNSA. V lost 7 bases and J lost 4; bases outside the gene matches: 7. The CDR3 DNA reads TGTGCCAGCAACCTCGGACTAGCGGGAGCTTACGAGCAGTACTTC. It codes for CASNLGLAGAYEQYF.

In nucleotides, the CDR3 is TGTGCCAGGAGGTCAAGGACTAGCGAGCTTGGCGGGGAGCTGTTTTTT. This sequence encodes CARRSRTSELGGELFF. The rearrangement uses TRBV2 and TRBJ2-2, with 9 bases matching TRBD2. The V and J ends lost 9 bases and 7 bases, in that order; junction bases with no gene match: 15. The CDR3 is made up of 16 amino acids. Germline assignment: CDR1 SNHLY and CDR2 FYNNEI. Based on the CDR3 plus reference TRBV2 and TRBJ2-2, the full variable domain is EPEVTQTPSHQVTQMGQEVILRCVPISNHLYFYWYRQILGQKVEFLVSFYNNEISEKSEIFDDQFSVERPDGSNFTLKIRSTKLEDSAMYFCARRSRTSELGGELFFGEGSRLTVL.

This sequence joins TRBV29-1 and TRBJ1-2; D might be TRBD1 (6 bases). V lost 7 bases and J lost 5, with 29 bases in between. Germline CDR1 reads SQVTM; CDR2 reads ANQGSEA. This CDR3 has 17 amino acids. The CDR3 DNA follows: TGCAGCGCCCCCCAGACCGGCACAGGGAAGGGCGGGTATGGCTACACCTTC. Amino acids: CSAPQTGTGKGGYGYTF.